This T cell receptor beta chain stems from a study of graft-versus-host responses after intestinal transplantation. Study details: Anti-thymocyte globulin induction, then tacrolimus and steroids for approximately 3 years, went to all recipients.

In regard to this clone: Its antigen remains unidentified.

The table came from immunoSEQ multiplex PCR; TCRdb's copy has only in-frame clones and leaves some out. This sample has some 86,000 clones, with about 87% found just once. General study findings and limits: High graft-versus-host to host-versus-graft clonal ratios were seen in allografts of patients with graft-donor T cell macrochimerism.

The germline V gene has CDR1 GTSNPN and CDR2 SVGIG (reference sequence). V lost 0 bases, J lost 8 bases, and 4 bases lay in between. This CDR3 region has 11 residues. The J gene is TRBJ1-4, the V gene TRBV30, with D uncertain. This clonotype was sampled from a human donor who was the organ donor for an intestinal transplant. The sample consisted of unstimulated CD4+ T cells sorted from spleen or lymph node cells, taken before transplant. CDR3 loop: CAWSVREKLFF. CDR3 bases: TGTGCCTGGAGTGTACGGGAAAAACTGTTTTTT.